Reported below is one T cell receptor (beta chain). What it binds is not known. The data were produced by immunoSEQ multiplex PCR, yet TCRdb's version contains in-frame clones alone and is incomplete. The repertoire holds approximately 80,000 clones, with about nine tenths as singletons. These data originate in a study of OX40 agonist ivuxolimab in advanced cancers. Study-wide findings and caveats: Dose levels from 0.1 to 3.0 mg/kg saw CD4+ and CD8+ blood T cells expand clonally by week 6.

This TCR derives from an adult with an advanced solid tumor such as melanoma, head and neck, liver or kidney cancer. Sequenced here: CD4+ or CD8+ T cells sorted from blood, sampled in a trial of the OX40 agonist ivuxolimab.

CDR3 in amino acids: CASSPDRGQHGYTF. CDR3 coding DNA: TGTGCCAGCAGCCCGGACAGGGGGCAGCATGGCTACACCTTC. The J gene is TRBJ1-2, the V gene TRBV21-1; the table's D call of TRBD1 was not tested on the DNA. TRBV21-1 is listed as a pseudogene. The CDR3 spans 14 residues.